This TCR beta chain stems from a study of blood T cells in healthy people across ages. It was with a sample-barcoded 5' primer and a J-beta primer mix that a second PCR of roughly 7 to 12 cycles was run. Each CDR3 protein gets one entry after TCRdb re-called the 5' RACE reads with MiXCR. The data contain over 950,000 distinct CDR3 sequences, around two fifths of them seen just once; the ten biggest clones take up around 13%. Losses at the gene ends were 4 bases for V and 0 bases for J; bases not matched to a gene: 7. This CDR3 region has 16 residues. Germline V gives CDR1 SEHNR, CDR2 FQNEAQ (reference sequence).

The clonotype originates from a man aged 18 to 30 in good health. The chain uses TRBV7-9 and TRBJ2-3; 7 bases agree with TRBD1. The specimen sequenced was blood. CDR3 in amino acids: CASSSLPDRSTDTQYF. The CDR3 DNA is TGTGCCAGCAGCTCCCTCCCGGACAGGAGCACAGATACGCAGTATTTT. Filled out from reference TRBV7-9 and TRBJ2-3, the complete variable domain reads DTGVSQNPRHKITKRGQNVTFRCDPISEHNRLYWYRQTLGQGPEFLTYFQNEAQLEKSRLLSDRFSAERPKGSFSTLEIQRTEQGDSAMYLCASSSLPDRSTDTQYFGPGTRLTVL.